One sample yielded the 9 T cell receptor beta chains listed below, sequenced in a study of regulatory T cells in long-lasting Graves disease. Time point noted: persistent/refractory GD, antithyroid drugs over 5 years with positive TRAb. Generation of the TCR library employed RNA extracted from PBMCs. With iRepertoire HTBI primers and Arm-PCR of CDR3 regions, TCR beta libraries were built. TCRdb re-analysed the multiplex PCR reads in MiXCR, keeping a single row per CDR3 protein. The table has about 310,000 distinct CDR3 sequences, roughly 21% seen once. Source: peripheral blood mononuclear cells (PBMCs), taken when the disease was refractory, from a patient treated with antithyroid drugs. All receptors come from a female donor with Graves disease.

The chain is built from TRBV28 and TRBJ2-3, with 9 bases identical to TRBD2. CDR3 length: 15 amino acids. V lost 2 bases and J lost 6; bases outside the gene matches: 6. Germline V CDR1 and CDR2: MDHEN, SYDVKM. The CDR3 nucleotides read TGTGCCAGCAGTTTAGGAGCGGGGGGTCACGATACGCAGTATTTT. Its translation: CASSLGAGGHDTQYF.

Ten or more counts support this clonotype. The chain links TRBV3-1 to TRBJ2-4, with D unclear. Per germline, CDR1 LGHDT and CDR2 YNNKEL (reference sequence). The V end was cut by 4 bases, the J end by 12 bases, with 13 bases between. CDR3 size: 12 residues. CDR3 nucleotides: TGTGCCAGCAGCCGCTACGAAGGGCGTCAGTACTTC. It encodes CASSRYEGRQYF.

The chain has TRBV4-1 and TRBJ1-4, with a tentative D call TRBD1 (6 bases). V was pared by 5 bases and J by 5 bases, with 21 bases between. The CDR3 totals 17 residues. Per germline, CDR1 MGHRA and CDR2 YSYEKL. CDR3 in amino acids: CASSAKAWDTVNEKLFF. In DNA form, the CDR3 reads TGCGCCAGCAGCGCCAAAGCCTGGGACACCGTAAATGAAAAACTGTTTTTT.

This clonotype was found many times. This chain connects TRBV28 to TRBJ2-2, with 13 bases aligning to TRBD2. The CDR3 spans 17 residues. The germline V gene has CDR1 MDHEN and CDR2 SYDVKM. Germline trimming cut 4 bases from V and 8 bases from J; bases unmatched to any gene: 10. CDR3 sequence (DNA): TGTGCCAGCAGTTCCCCAGGACTAGCGGGAGTTACAGGGGAGCTGTTTTTT. Its translation is CASSSPGLAGVTGELFF.

The chain is built from TRBV20-1 and TRBJ2-5; TRBD2 might be the D (5 bases). Trimming stripped 1 base from V and 4 bases from J, with 10 bases between. This CDR3 contains 13 residues. Per the germline V gene, CDR1 is DFQATT and CDR2 is SNEGSKA (reference sequence). CDR3 sequence reads: CSARGLAGETQYF. The CDR3 DNA sequence: TGCAGTGCTAGAGGGCTAGCCGGAGAGACCCAGTACTTC.

This clonotype was seen repeatedly, ten times or more. The chain combines TRBV12-3 or TRBV12-4 with TRBJ2-7, with no clear D. This CDR3 comprises 15 residues. The V end was cut by 1 base, the J end by 1 base, with 11 bases between. The CDR3 loop reads CASSLGRSRSYEQYF. CDR3 DNA sequence: TGTGCCAGCAGTTTAGGTCGGAGCCGGTCCTACGAGCAGTACTTC.

Many counts were recorded for this clonotype. The CDR3 loop is CASSTANYEQYF. The CDR3 bases are TGTGCCAGCAGTACAGCGAACTACGAGCAGTACTTC. The rearrangement links TRBV7-2 to TRBJ2-7; D is undetermined. V lost 6 bases and J 3 bases, leaving 9 bases between the germline ends. From germline, CDR1 is SGHTA and CDR2 FQGNSA. The CDR3 is made up of 12 amino acids. The entire variable domain, with the rest obtained from reference TRBV7-2 and TRBJ2-7, is as follows: GAGVSQSPSNKVTEKGKDVELRCDPISGHTALYWYRQSLGQGLEFLIYFQGNSAPDKSGLPSDRFSAERTGGSVSTLTIQRTQQEDSAVYLCASSTANYEQYFGPGTRLTVT.

This clonotype has a count of ten or more. This chain links TRBV9 with TRBJ2-5; D is unresolved. V was clipped by 4 bases and J by 2 bases, with 12 bases between them. CDR1 and CDR2 (germline): SGDLS, YYNGEE. The CDR3 extends over 14 amino acids. The CDR3 DNA is TGTGCCAGCAGCTTAGGCGTCGAACAAGAGACCCAGTACTTC. It encodes CASSLGVEQETQYF.

This chain connects TRBV7-2 to TRBJ2-1; the D gene is possibly TRBD1 (5 bases). V was clipped by 6 bases and J by 13 bases, with 13 bases between them. In germline, CDR1 is SGHTA, CDR2 FQGNSA. The CDR3 covers 11 residues. This chain's CDR3 is CASSPNWGQFF. Here the CDR3 DNA reads TGTGCCAGCAGTCCTAACTGGGGCCAGTTCTTC.